A single sample gave rise to the 8 T cell receptor beta chains below, sequenced in a study of spatial heterogeneity in lung cancer. The time point denotes: sample taken at primary tumor resection. The sequenced material consisted of unsorted whole RNA from tumor, nontumor lung or frozen PBMC. MiXCR was run by TCRdb on the 5' RACE reads, yielding one entry per CDR3 protein. The sample lists tens of thousands of distinct CDR3 sequences; less than 15% were seen once. The sample in question was PBMCs, obtained at surgery. These receptors all come from a male donor with early-stage non-small cell lung cancer.

This clonotype turned up a few times. V is TRBV6-2 or TRBV6-3 and J is TRBJ2-5, with D hard to call. This CDR3 has 14 amino acids. Trimming pared 0 bases from V and 4 bases from J, leaving 9 bases between. From germline, CDR1 is MNHEY and CDR2 SVGEGT. The CDR3 coding sequence is TGTGCCAGCAGTTACTCGGTCAGCAGAGAGACCCAGTACTTC. Translating it yields CASSYSVSRETQYF.

At least ten counts were recorded for this clonotype. The chain carries TRBV29-1 and TRBJ2-1, with 9 nucleotides matching TRBD2. This CDR3 has 14 residues. CDR1 and CDR2 from the germline V gene are SQVTM and ANQGSEA. V lost 6 bases to trimming and J lost 6 bases; unmatched junction nucleotides: 9. The CDR3 reads CSVGNILAGNEQFF. In DNA form, the CDR3 reads TGCAGCGTCGGAAACATACTAGCGGGCAATGAGCAGTTCTTC.

This chain connects TRBV7-2 to TRBJ1-1; no firm D call. The CDR3 totals 15 residues. Between the trimmed V and J ends, which lost 5 bases and 3 bases, there was a span of 16 bases. Germline V gene lookup returns CDR1 SGHTA and CDR2 FQGNSA. The CDR3 reads CASSLLTGSYTEAFF. CDR3 in DNA: TGTGCCAGCAGCCTCCTGACGGGGAGTTACACTGAAGCTTTCTTT.

This clonotype showed up just a few times. V usage is TRBV4-1 and J usage is TRBJ2-3; tentative D call: TRBD1 (5 bases). Trimming stripped 5 bases from V and 5 bases from J, with 11 bases between. Germline assignment: CDR1 MGHRA and CDR2 YSYEKL. This CDR3 comprises 13 residues. CDR3 loop: CASSFQGLDTQYF. The CDR3 DNA follows: TGCGCCAGCAGCTTCCAGGGTTTAGATACGCAGTATTTT.

This clonotype was counted a few times. The genes are TRBV5-1 and TRBJ2-5; the D gene could be TRBD1 or TRBD2 (5 bases each). The CDR3 totals 14 residues. V lost 2 bases and J 3 bases, leaving 11 bases between the germline ends. Looked up from germline, CDR1 is SGHRS and CDR2 is YFSETQ. The CDR3 DNA sequence: TGCGCCAGCAGCTTTCTCGGGACCAAAGAGACCCAGTACTTC. This sequence encodes CASSFLGTKETQYF.

This clonotype came up many times. This sequence joins TRBV29-1 and TRBJ1-2; unclear D gene. The V and J ends lost 0 bases and 8 bases respectively, with 10 bases between them. Germline values: CDR1 SQVTM, CDR2 ANQGSEA. The CDR3 covers 12 residues. The CDR3 DNA reads as TGCAGCGTTGAAGATCGCCCCAGCGGCTACACCTTC. Its translation is CSVEDRPSGYTF. The full variable domain, with the rest looked up from reference TRBV29-1 and TRBJ1-2, is SAVISQKPSRDICQRGTSLTIQCQVDSQVTMMFWYRQQPGQSLTLIATANQGSEATYESGFVIDKFPISRPNLTFSTLTVSNMSPEDSSIYLCSVEDRPSGYTFGSGTRLTVV.

The chain couples TRBV7-2 to TRBJ1-1; D not certain. The length of the CDR3 is 13 residues. The V and J ends lost 1 base and 7 bases respectively, with 10 bases between them. CDR1 SGHTA and CDR2 FQGNSA come from the germline V gene. Written as DNA, the CDR3 is TGTGCCAGCAGCTTAGGGTGGTTCTATGAAGCTTTCTTT. It is translated as CASSLGWFYEAFF.

This clonotype occurred many times. The chain is built from TRBV6-2 or TRBV6-3 and TRBJ1-1; 8 bases are a match to TRBD1. Losses at the gene ends were 5 bases for V and 3 bases for J; bases not matched to a gene: 2. Germline CDR1 reads MNHEY; CDR2 reads SVGEGT. The CDR3 runs 13 residues. CDR3: CASSEQGDTEAFF. CDR3 in DNA: TGTGCCAGCAGTGAACAGGGGGACACTGAAGCTTTCTTT.